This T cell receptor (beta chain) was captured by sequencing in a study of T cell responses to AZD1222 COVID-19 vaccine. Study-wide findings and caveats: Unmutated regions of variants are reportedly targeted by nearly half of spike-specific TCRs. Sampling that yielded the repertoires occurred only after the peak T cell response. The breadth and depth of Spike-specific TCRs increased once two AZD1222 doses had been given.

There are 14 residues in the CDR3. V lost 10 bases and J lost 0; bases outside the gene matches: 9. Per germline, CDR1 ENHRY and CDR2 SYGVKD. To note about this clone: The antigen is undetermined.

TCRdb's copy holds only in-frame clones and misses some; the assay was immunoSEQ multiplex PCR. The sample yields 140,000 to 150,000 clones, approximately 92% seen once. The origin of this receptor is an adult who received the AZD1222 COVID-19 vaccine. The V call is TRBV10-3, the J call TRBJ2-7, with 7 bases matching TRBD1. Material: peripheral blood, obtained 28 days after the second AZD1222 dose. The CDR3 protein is CATERTGDSYEQYF. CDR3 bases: TGTGCCACTGAGAGGACAGGAGACTCCTACGAGCAGTACTTC.